This paragraph covers one T cell receptor beta chain sequence. This entry comes from a study of blood T cell repertoires in COVID-19. Background on the study: The United States, Italy and Spain were the sources of the acute and convalescent COVID-19 samples. Sources were T cells, B-cell-depleted T cells, or PBMCs; the material itself was cDNA or gDNA.

The CDR3 runs to 17 residues. V lost 5 bases to trimming and J lost 6 bases, with 25 bases between them. Looked up from germline, CDR1 is LNHDA and CDR2 is SQIVND (reference sequence). As originally analysed: Reference gene primers were amplified, and this amplification served to estimate nucleated cell counts. Sequencing used immunoSEQ multiplex PCR; TCRdb keeps in-frame clones, though not all of them. V and J calls and clone size are copied from that table; D and trimming were computed from the DNA. Altogether 470,000 or so clones are present, 70% to 90% being singletons, with the ten largest covering approximately 3.4%.

The sequencing sample was made of peripheral blood. The TCR was taken from a human donor in a cohort sampled during active COVID-19. V and J are TRBV19 and TRBJ1-2; tentatively, D is TRBD1 (5 bases). CDR3 residues: CASSFRGHRMGGDGYTF. The CDR3 region has the DNA TGTGCCAGTAGTTTCCGAGGACATCGAATGGGGGGAGATGGCTACACCTTC.